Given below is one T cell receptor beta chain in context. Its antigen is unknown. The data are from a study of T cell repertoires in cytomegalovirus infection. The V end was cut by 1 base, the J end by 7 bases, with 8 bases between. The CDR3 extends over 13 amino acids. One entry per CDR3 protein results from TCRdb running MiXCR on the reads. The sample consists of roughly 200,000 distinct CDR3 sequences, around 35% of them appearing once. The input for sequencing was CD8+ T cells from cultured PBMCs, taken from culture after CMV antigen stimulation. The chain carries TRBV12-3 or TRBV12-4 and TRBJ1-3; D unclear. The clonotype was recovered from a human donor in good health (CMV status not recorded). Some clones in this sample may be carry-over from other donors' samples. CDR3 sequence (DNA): TGTGCCAGCAGTTTAGAATTCTGGAACACCATATATTTT. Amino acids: CASSLEFWNTIYF.